Reported below is one TCR beta chain. Its specificity is not known. This specimen comes from a study of CD8+ T cells in alopecia areata. Overall study: Treated patients took oral tofacitinib at 5 to 10 mg twice daily. Study observations and caveats: Normal scalp had lower clonality than lesional scalp, with alopecia totalis/universalis lesions showing this most strongly. Besides other cells, scalp samples also yield sequences of resident alphabeta T cells from normal skin.

The CDR3 loop spans 15 amino acids. The V and J ends lost 1 base and 4 bases respectively, with 11 bases between them. Germline lookup yields CDR1 SGHNT and CDR2 YENEEA. Collected material from alopecia areata patients comprised lesional scalp punch biopsies and peripheral blood. RNA extraction was followed by reverse transcription into cDNA, which acted as the sequencing template. This table comes from immunoSEQ multiplex PCR, and its TCRdb copy is limited to in-frame clones, with some not included. The table shows roughly 20,000 clones, with about 70% occurring only once. The specimen comprised skin, sampled at week 0. The gene calls are TRBV11-3 and TRBJ2-1, with D possibly matching TRBD2 (5 bases). The TCR comes from a human donor with alopecia areata. The CDR3 reads CASSLAHGLYNEQFF. Here the CDR3 DNA reads TGTGCCAGCAGCTTAGCCCATGGACTTTACAATGAGCAGTTCTTC. Supplemented by reference TRBV11-3 and TRBJ2-1, the full variable domain reads EAGVVQSPRYKIIEKKQPVAFWCNPISGHNTLYWYLQNLGQGPELLIRYENEEAVDDSQLPKDRFSAERLKGVDSTLKIQPAELGDSAVYLCASSLAHGLYNEQFFGPGTRLTVL.